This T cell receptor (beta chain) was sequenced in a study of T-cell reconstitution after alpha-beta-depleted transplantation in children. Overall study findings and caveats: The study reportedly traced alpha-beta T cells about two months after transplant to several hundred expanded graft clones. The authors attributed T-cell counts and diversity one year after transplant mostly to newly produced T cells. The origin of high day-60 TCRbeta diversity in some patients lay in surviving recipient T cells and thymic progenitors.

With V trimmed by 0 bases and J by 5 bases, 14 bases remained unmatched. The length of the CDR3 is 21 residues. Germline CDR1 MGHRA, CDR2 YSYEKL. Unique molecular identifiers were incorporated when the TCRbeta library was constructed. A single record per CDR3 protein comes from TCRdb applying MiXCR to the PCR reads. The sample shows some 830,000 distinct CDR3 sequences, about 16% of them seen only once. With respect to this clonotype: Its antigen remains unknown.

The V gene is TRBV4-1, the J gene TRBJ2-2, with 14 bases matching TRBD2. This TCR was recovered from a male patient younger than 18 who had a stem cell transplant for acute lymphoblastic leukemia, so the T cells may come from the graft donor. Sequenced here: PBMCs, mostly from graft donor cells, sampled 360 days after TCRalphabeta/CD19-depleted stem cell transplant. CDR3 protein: CASSQDPSGTSGSILTGELFF. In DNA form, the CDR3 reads TGCGCCAGCAGCCAAGATCCTTCCGGGACTAGCGGGAGTATCTTAACCGGGGAGCTGTTTTTT.